This TCR delta chain was obtained from a study of Vδ1+ human thymocytes. Study conclusions and caveats: Highly polyclonal TRG and TRD repertoires with Gaussian CDR3 length distributions appeared in thymus.

The template was reverse-transcribed extracted RNA. CDR3 amplicons came from multiplex PCR with pooled V-gene forward and constant-region reverse primers. With CATT, TCRdb re-called clones from the multiplex PCR reads. The repertoire consists of about 25,000 delta-chain clones, with 7.4% occurring once and the leading ten covering about 1%. In the case of this clone: What it binds is not known.

Trimming at V came to 0 bases and at J to 0 bases, leaving 19 bases not matched to a gene. CDR1 and CDR2 (germline): TSWWSYY, QGS. CDR3 length equals 21 residues. This chain links TRDV1 with TRDJ1; TRDD3 aligns across 7 bases. The clonotype comes from a girl under three years old who had congenital heart surgery. Sequenced input: Vdelta1+ gamma-delta thymocytes from the thymus. Subset indicated: FACS-sorted CD3+ TCRalphabeta- TCRVdelta1+ TCRVdelta2- thymocytes. This CDR3 is CALGELRGSDYWGLYTDKLIF. In DNA, the CDR3 is TGTGCTCTTGGGGAACTCAGGGGTTCCGACTACTGGGGTTTGTACACCGATAAACTCATCTTT.